Given below is one TCR beta chain in context. Antigen specificity is unknown. The V end lost 2 bases, the J end lost 11 bases, and 17 bases lay between the germline ends. Germline values: CDR1 MNHNS, CDR2 SASEGT. The CDR3 is 14 amino acids. This sample is part of a study of OX40 agonist ivuxolimab in advanced cancers. Overall study results and limits: CD4+ and CD8+ T cells in blood underwent clonal expansion by week 6 at 0.1 to 3.0 mg/kg. Normalized T-cell clonal expansion was also low in some nonresponders. The study did not work out the antigen specificity of the expanded peripheral T cells.

Sequenced by immunoSEQ multiplex PCR; TCRdb stores in-frame clones only, minus some. The table shows 45,000 to 50,000 clones, with about nine tenths occurring only once. This chain links TRBV6-1 with TRBJ2-3; tentatively, D is TRBD1 (6 bases). The source of this sequence is an adult with an advanced solid tumor such as melanoma, head and neck, liver or kidney cancer. Source: CD4+ or CD8+ T cells sorted from blood, taken in a trial of the OX40 agonist ivuxolimab. CDR3 region: CASSEQAGQIGQYF. CDR3 DNA sequence: TGTGCCAGCAGTGAACAGGCAGGACAGATAGGGCAGTATTTT.